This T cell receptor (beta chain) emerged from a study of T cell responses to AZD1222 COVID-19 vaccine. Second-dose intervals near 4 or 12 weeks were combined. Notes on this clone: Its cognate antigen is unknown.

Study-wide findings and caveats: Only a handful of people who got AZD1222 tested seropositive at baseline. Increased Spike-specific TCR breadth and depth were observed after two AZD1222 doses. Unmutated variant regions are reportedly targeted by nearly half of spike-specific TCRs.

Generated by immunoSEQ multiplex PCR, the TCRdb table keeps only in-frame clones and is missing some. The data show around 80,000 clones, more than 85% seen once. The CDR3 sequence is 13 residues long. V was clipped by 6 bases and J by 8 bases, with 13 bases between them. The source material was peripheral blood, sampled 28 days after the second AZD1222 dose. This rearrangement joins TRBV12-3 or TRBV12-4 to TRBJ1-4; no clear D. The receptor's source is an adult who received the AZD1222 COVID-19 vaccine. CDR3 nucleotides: TGTGCCAGCAGCTTGCGGCGATACGAAAAACTGTTTTTT. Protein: CASSLRRYEKLFF.